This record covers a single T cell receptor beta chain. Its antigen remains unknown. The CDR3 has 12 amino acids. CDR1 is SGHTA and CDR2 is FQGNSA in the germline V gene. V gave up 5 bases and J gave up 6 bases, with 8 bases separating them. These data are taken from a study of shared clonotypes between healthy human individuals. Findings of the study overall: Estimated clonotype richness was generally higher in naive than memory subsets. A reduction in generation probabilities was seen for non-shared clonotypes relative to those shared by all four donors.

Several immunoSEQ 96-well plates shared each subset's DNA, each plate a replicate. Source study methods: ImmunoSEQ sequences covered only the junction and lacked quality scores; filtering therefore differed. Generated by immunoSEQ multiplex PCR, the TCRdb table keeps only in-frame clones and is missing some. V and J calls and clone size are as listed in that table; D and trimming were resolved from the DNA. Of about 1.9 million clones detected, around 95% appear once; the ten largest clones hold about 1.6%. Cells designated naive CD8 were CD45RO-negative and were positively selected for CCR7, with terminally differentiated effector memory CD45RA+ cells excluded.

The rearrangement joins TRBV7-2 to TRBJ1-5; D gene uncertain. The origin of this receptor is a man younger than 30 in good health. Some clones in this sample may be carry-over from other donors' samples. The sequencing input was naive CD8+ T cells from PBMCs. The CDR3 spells CASSHGGQPQHF. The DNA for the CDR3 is TGTGCCAGCAGCCACGGAGGTCAGCCCCAGCATTTT.